This TCR beta chain comes out of a study of T-cell reconstitution after alpha-beta-depleted transplantation in children (TCRdb year 2016). Regarding the study in general: T-cell immune reconstitution after TCRalphabeta/CD19-depleted allogeneic hematopoietic cell transplantation in children was quantitatively tracked in the study by means of TCR repertoire profiling.

Preparation of the library involved PCR. The data were produced on an Illumina HiSeq 2500. Molecular barcoding was employed in the preparation of TCR libraries, with unique molecular identifiers being used to normalize TCRbeta repertoire quantification. In TCRdb, the public reads were trimmed at Q25 with fastp and aligned with MiXCR, with productive beta chains retained. CDR3 protein sequences are deduplicated, and each keeps its most common genes and DNA. For this sample there are about 600,000 distinct CDR3 sequences; 10% to 13% appear just once. The biggest ten clones account for 3.5% to 5% of the sample. Trimming leaves V shorter by 0 bases and J shorter by 2 bases, with the junction holding 2 bases beyond the gene matches. CDR1 is given as SGHRS and CDR2 as YFSETQ, both from the germline V gene. From the cysteine through the phenylalanine, the CDR3 covers 15 amino acids. Only the CDR3 part of the read is kept: 45 bases, read in frame from the first base.

This clonotype came up many times. The antigen it binds to is not known. No qualities accompany the bases; no much larger clone lies one base away. This TCR was recovered from a human donor who donated a stem cell graft to a child with acute myeloid leukemia. The sample consisted of PBMCs from the stem cell graft donor, taken from the stem cell graft. The V gene is TRBV5-1 and the J gene is TRBJ2-7; 10 junctional bases match TRBD1. The CDR3 has the sequence CASSLEGTGAYEQYF. The nucleotides are TGCGCCAGCAGCTTGGAAGGGACAGGGGCCTACGAGCAGTACTTC.